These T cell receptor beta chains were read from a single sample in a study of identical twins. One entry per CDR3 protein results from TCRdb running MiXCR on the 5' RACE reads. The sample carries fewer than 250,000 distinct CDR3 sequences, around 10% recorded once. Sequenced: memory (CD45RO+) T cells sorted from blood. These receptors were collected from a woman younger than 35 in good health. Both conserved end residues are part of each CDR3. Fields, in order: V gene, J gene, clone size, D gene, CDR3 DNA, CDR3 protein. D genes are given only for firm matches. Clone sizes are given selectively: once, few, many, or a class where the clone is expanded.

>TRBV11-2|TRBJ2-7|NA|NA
TGTGCCAGCAGCCCGTGGACCTCTCCTGGGCAGTACTTC
CASSPWTSPGQYF
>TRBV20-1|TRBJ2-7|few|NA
TGCAGTGCTATTCGGAGCGAGCAGTACTTC
CSAIRSEQYF
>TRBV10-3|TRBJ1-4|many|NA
TGTGCCATCAGCAACACAGGGATCCAGGGTAATGAAAAACTGTTTTTT
CAISNTGIQGNEKLFF
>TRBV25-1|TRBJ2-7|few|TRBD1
TGTGCCAGCAGTGGCCGGGACAGGGGAGCCTACGGGCAGTACTTC
CASSGRDRGAYGQYF
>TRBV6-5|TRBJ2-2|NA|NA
TGTGCCAGCATTCTCCGGACAGACAGAACCGGGGAGCTGTTTTTT
CASILRTDRTGELFF
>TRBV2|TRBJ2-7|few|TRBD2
TGTGCCAGCAGTTCACCGACTAGCGGGTTACCCTACGAGCAGTACTTC
CASSSPTSGLPYEQYF
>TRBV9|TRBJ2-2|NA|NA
TGTGCCAGCAGCCTTGGGGGGTCCTTCTTTAACACCGGGGAGCTGTTTTTT
CASSLGGSFFNTGELFF
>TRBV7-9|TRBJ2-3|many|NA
TGTGCCAGCAGCCCTAGTGGAACAGATACGCAGTATTTT
CASSPSGTDTQYF
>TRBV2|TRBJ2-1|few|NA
TGTGCCAGCAGTGACCTAAGACAGGGTCTAGCGGCTTACAATGAGCAGTTCTTC
CASSDLRQGLAAYNEQFF
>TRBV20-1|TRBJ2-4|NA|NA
TGCAGTGCTAGGGGCCGATACTTC
CSARGRYF
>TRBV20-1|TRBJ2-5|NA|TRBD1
TGCAGTGCCCTCCGGGACAGGGGAGAGACCCAGTACTTC
CSALRDRGETQYF
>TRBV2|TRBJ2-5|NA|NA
TGTGCCAGCAGTGATTCCACCGTTTGGGTGGGACTCCAGTACTTC
CASSDSTVWVGLQYF
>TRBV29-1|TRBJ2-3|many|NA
TGCAGCGTTGAAGACCCCCCGGGAGCGGGAGATACGCAGTATTTT
CSVEDPPGAGDTQYF
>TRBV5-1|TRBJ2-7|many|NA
TGCGCCAGCAGCGCGGGACCGATCTACGAGCAGTACTTC
CASSAGPIYEQYF
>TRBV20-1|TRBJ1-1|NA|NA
TGCAGTGCTAGAGGGGGTGGCAGGACTGAAGCTTTCTTT
CSARGGGRTEAFF
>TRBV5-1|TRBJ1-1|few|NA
TGCGCCAGCAGCCCGACAGGCGTAGGGGCTTTCTTT
CASSPTGVGAFF
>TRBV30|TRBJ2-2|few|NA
TGTGCCTGGAGGGACACTTCGAACACCGGGGAGCTGTTTTTT
CAWRDTSNTGELFF
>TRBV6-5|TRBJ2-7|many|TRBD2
TGTGCCAGCAGTTCTCCCTTACTAGCGGGAGGGCAACACGAGCAGTACTTC
CASSSPLLAGGQHEQYF
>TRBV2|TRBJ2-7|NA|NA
TGTGCCAGCAGTGCCGGGCTGGATCACTACGAGCAGTACTTC
CASSAGLDHYEQYF
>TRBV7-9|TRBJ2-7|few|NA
TGTGCCAGCAGCCATCACAGGACGTGGGAGGACTACGAGCAGTACTTC
CASSHHRTWEDYEQYF
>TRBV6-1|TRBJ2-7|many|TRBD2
TGTGCCAGCAAGGAGATGACTAGCGCCTCGGTAAAGCAGTACTTC
CASKEMTSASVKQYF
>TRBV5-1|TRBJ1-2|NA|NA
TGCGCCAGCAGCTTACCAGGGAATGGCTACACCTTC
CASSLPGNGYTF
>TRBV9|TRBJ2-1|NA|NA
TGTGCCAGCAGCGTACACTCCTTCAATGAGCAGTTCTTC
CASSVHSFNEQFF
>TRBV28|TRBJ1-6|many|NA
TGTGCCAGCACGACGGGAGATTCCTATAATTCACCCCTCCACTTT
CASTTGDSYNSPLHF
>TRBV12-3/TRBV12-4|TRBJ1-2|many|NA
TGTGCCAGCAGCTTGGACCTCCTCCATGGCTACACCTTC
CASSLDLLHGYTF
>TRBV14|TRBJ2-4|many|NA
TGTGCCAGCAGCCAAGAAGTAGCAGGAAACATTCAGTACTTC
CASSQEVAGNIQYF
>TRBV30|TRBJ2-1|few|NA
TGTGCCTGGAACACAGGGAGCTCCTACAATGAGCAGTTCTTC
CAWNTGSSYNEQFF
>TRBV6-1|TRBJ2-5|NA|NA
TGTGCCAGCAGTATTCGGACAGACGCGGCGGGGACCCAGTACTTC
CASSIRTDAAGTQYF
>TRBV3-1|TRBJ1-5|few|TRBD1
TGTGCCAGCAGCCGGGGACAGGTCAATCAGCCCCAGCATTTT
CASSRGQVNQPQHF